This T cell receptor (beta chain) was observed in a study of blood T cell repertoires in COVID-19. Background on the study: Material from acute and convalescent COVID-19 was sourced from the United States, Italy and Spain. T cells, B-cell-depleted T cells, or PBMCs supplied cDNA or gDNA.

Under the authors' procedure: By means of reference gene primer amplification, nucleated cell counts were estimated. TCRdb's table, derived via immunoSEQ multiplex PCR, lists solely in-frame clones and lacks some. V and J calls and clone size are copied from that table; D and trimming were computed from the DNA. This table has roughly 100,000 clones, around 90% appearing once. The V gene end was trimmed by 7 bases and the J gene end by 8 bases; junction bases not matched to a gene: 4. CDR3 length: 11 residues. CDR1 and CDR2 (germline): SGHAT, FQNNGV. This receptor was taken from a human donor in a cohort sampled during active COVID-19. The sequenced sample was peripheral blood. The genes are TRBV11-2 and TRBJ1-1; 7 bases are shared with TRBD1. The CDR3, as DNA: TGTGCCAGCAAGGGGGCGGGAGAAGCTTTCTTT. This encodes CASKGAGEAFF.